The 13 T cell receptor beta chains below come from one sample, sequenced in a study of cytomegalovirus exposure and HLA in healthy donors. The PCR was carried out with 60 Vbeta primers and 13 Jbeta primers. The assay was immunoSEQ multiplex PCR, and TCRdb's table has in-frame clones only and misses some. Seen here are about 130,000 clones, approximately 75% observed once, and the top ten hold 4.2%. The material sequenced was PBMCs. The receptor set was obtained from a man between 45 and 60 years old in good health and CMV-seropositive.

This clone was seen more than once but under ten times. The rearrangement uses TRBV7-2 and TRBJ1-5, with 8 positions matching TRBD1. Trimming took 1 base from V and 1 from J; bases not matched to a gene: 9. The CDR3 has 18 residues. Germline assignment: CDR1 SGHTA and CDR2 FQGNSA. CDR3 protein: CASSLGGQGARSNQPQHF. The DNA for the CDR3 is TGTGCCAGCAGCTTAGGGGGCCAGGGGGCCCGAAGCAATCAGCCCCAGCATTTT.

This sequence joins TRBV19 and TRBJ1-5, with a weak D call TRBD1 (6 bases). Germline V gene sequence: CDR1 LNHDA, CDR2 SQIVND (reference sequence). There are 15 residues in the CDR3. V lost 2 bases and J 4 bases, leaving 12 bases between the germline ends. CDR3 DNA: TGTGCCAGTAGTATATTACAGGGAAGGAATCAGCCCCAGCATTTT. As protein: CASSILQGRNQPQHF.

The V and J genes are TRBV5-1 and TRBJ2-1, with a tentative D call TRBD1 (6 bases). This CDR3 comprises 19 residues. V lost 0 bases and J 5 bases, leaving 24 bases between the germline ends. Germline V gene lookup returns CDR1 SGHRS and CDR2 YFSETQ. The CDR3 DNA reads as TGCGCCAGCAGCTTGGGGGCCGGCAGGGGCCGGATTCGGGACAATGAGCAGTTCTTC. It encodes CASSLGAGRGRIRDNEQFF.

CDR3 protein: CASSPRWTSGGGSYNEQFF. The DNA for the CDR3 is TGTGCCAGCAGCCCGCGTTGGACTAGCGGTGGGGGGTCATACAATGAGCAGTTCTTC. The V and J genes are TRBV7-8 and TRBJ2-1; 10 bases fit TRBD2. The CDR3 runs 19 residues. Germline CDR1 SGHVS, CDR2 FQNEAQ. V shed 5 bases and J 4 bases; nucleotides not matched to a gene: 17.

V and J are TRBV10-3 and TRBJ2-1; TRBD2 is a possible D gene (5 bases). CDR3 length: 16 residues. Trimming left V 0 bases short and J 4 bases short, with 13 bases between. Germline V gives CDR1 ENHRY, CDR2 SYGVKD. The CDR3 coding sequence is TGTGCCATCAGTGAGTCAAGCGGTGGAGGTTACAATGAGCAGTTCTTC. Encoded protein: CAISESSGGGYNEQFF.

The rearrangement links TRBV4-1 to TRBJ1-5; D is unclear. V was shortened by 1 base and J by 4 bases, with 17 bases between the two germline ends. CDR3 length: 17 amino acids. The germline CDR1 and CDR2 sequences are MGHRA and YSYEKL. The chain's CDR3 is CASSQGLSGSYNQPQHF. CDR3 bases: TGCGCCAGCAGCCAAGGGCTTAGCGGCAGCTATAATCAGCCCCAGCATTTT.

In DNA form, the CDR3 reads TGTGCCAGCAGCAATAGCGGGAGGGCCGGGGGGGAGACCCAGTACTTC. The encoded protein is CASSNSGRAGGETQYF. The chain joins TRBV7-3 to TRBJ2-5; 11 nucleotides align to TRBD2. CDR3 length: 16 residues. CDR1 and CDR2 (germline): SGHTA, FQGTGA. With V trimmed by 5 bases and J by 5 bases, 10 bases remained unmatched.

The DNA for the CDR3 is TGTGCCAGCAGCTTAGGTGTTACCTACAATGAGCAGTTCTTC. Protein sequence: CASSLGVTYNEQFF. This sequence joins TRBV7-6 and TRBJ2-1; D unclear. Germline CDR1 is SGHVS and CDR2 is FNYEAQ. The CDR3 is made up of 14 amino acids. Trimming stripped 1 base from V and 2 bases from J, with 6 bases between.

This chain connects TRBV6-5 to TRBJ2-3; D might be TRBD1 (5 bases). The V gene lost 9 bases and the J gene lost 6 bases, with 10 bases spanning the gap. Germline V gene lookup returns CDR1 MNHEY and CDR2 SVGAGI. This CDR3 has 11 amino acids. The CDR3 region has the DNA TGTGCCAGTTTAAGGGGCGATACGCAGTATTTT. Its translation: CASLRGDTQYF.

The chain recombines TRBV11-2 with TRBJ2-5; 14 nucleotides align to TRBD2. Germline trimming cut 1 base from V and 4 bases from J; bases unmatched to any gene: 2. The CDR3 is 16 amino acids. Germline CDR1 is SGHAT and CDR2 is FQNNGV. CDR3 protein: CASSLGGTSGGETQYF. The CDR3 DNA follows: TGTGCCAGCAGCTTAGGGGGGACTAGCGGGGGAGAGACCCAGTACTTC.

The V gene is TRBV28, the J gene TRBJ1-1; no firm D call. The CDR3 has 15 amino acids. Germline V gene sequence: CDR1 MDHEN, CDR2 SYDVKM. V was clipped by 6 bases and J by 0 bases, with 14 bases between them. DNA of the CDR3: TGTGCCAGCAGGTCCCGGGAGGGCCTGAACACTGAAGCTTTCTTT. It encodes CASRSREGLNTEAFF.

The rearrangement joins TRBV21-1 to TRBJ1-6; the table calls TRBD1, which could not be checked here. TRBV21-1 is recorded as a pseudogene. This CDR3 region has 14 residues. CDR3 residues: CASSLGEGDSPLHF. The CDR3 bases are TGTGCCAGCAGCCTCGGCGAGGGGGATTCACCCCTCCACTTT.

The chain employs TRBV7-9 and TRBJ1-2; D gene uncertain. V dropped 1 base and J dropped 4 bases, with 13 bases sitting between them. The CDR3 has 15 residues. CDR1 is SEHNR and CDR2 is FQNEAQ in the germline V gene (reference sequence). In DNA, the CDR3 is TGTGCCAGCAGCTTAGTTGCGGTTTTAACCTATGGCTACACCTTC. It is translated as CASSLVAVLTYGYTF.